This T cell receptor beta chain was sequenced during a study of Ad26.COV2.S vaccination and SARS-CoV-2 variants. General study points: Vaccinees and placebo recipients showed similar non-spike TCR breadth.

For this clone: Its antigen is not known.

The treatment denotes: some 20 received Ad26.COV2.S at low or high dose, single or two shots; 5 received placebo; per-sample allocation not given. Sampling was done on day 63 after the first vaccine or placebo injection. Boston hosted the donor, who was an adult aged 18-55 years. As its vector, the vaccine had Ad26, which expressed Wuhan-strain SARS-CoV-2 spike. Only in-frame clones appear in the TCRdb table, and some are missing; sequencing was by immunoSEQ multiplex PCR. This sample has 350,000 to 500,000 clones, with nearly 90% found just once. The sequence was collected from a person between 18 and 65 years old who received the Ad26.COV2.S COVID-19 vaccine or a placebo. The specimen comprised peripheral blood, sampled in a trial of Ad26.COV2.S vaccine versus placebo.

The CDR3 is CAIRVGQGSGTEAFF. The CDR3 DNA reads TGTGCCATCAGGGTGGGCCAGGGAAGTGGGACTGAAGCTTTCTTT. This chain uses TRBV10-3 with TRBJ1-1; a possible D gene is TRBD1 (5 bases). The CDR3 has 15 residues. Germline lookup yields CDR1 ENHRY and CDR2 SYGVKD. Trimming took off 6 bases at V and 5 bases at J, with 19 bases between the two ends.